A selection of T cell receptor beta chains follows, all from one sample in a study of T cells after yellow fever vaccination. TCRdb independently ran MiXCR on the 5' RACE reads; one entry per CDR3 protein. This sample has 250,000 to 400,000 distinct CDR3 sequences, with approximately 4% found just once. The input for sequencing was PBMCs, taken 5 days after the yellow fever booster vaccination. Source of these receptors: a man between 18 and 29 years old who received the YFV17D yellow fever vaccine. The CDR3 runs from the conserved cysteine through the conserved F or W. The D gene is left open where the match is weak. Clone size appears in some rows only: once, few, many, or a class for an expanded clone.

v_call: TRBV20-1; clone_size: few; j_call: TRBJ2-1; d_call: NA; cdr3_aa: CSARLLAGLYNEQFF; cdr3_nt: TGCAGTGCTAGGCTTTTGGCGGGCCTTTACAATGAGCAGTTCTTC
v_call: TRBV12-3/TRBV12-4; clone_size: many; j_call: TRBJ1-1; d_call: TRBD1; cdr3_aa: CASSAGQGVGPTEAFF; cdr3_nt: TGTGCCAGCAGTGCCGGACAGGGCGTAGGTCCAACTGAAGCTTTCTTT
v_call: TRBV18; clone_size: few; j_call: TRBJ2-1; d_call: TRBD2; cdr3_aa: CASSPSLAGEGEQFF; cdr3_nt: TGTGCCAGCTCACCCTCACTAGCGGGGGAGGGTGAGCAGTTCTTC
v_call: TRBV5-1; clone_size: NA; j_call: TRBJ2-6; d_call: TRBD1; cdr3_aa: CASSNDRAGANVLTF; cdr3_nt: TGCGCCAGCAGCAACGACAGGGCTGGGGCCAACGTCCTGACTTTC
v_call: TRBV7-8; clone_size: many; j_call: TRBJ1-5; d_call: TRBD1; cdr3_aa: CASSPRDRSGYSNQPQHF; cdr3_nt: TGTGCCAGCAGCCCCAGGGACAGGAGTGGATATAGCAATCAGCCCCAGCATTTT
v_call: TRBV7-9; clone_size: many; j_call: TRBJ2-7; d_call: NA; cdr3_aa: CASSLVSYEQYF; cdr3_nt: TGTGCCAGCAGCTTAGTCAGCTACGAGCAGTACTTC
v_call: TRBV6-6; clone_size: NA; j_call: TRBJ2-5; d_call: NA; cdr3_aa: CASSYSRLVPETQYF; cdr3_nt: TGTGCCAGCAGTTACTCGCGACTAGTGCCGGAGACCCAGTACTTC
v_call: TRBV19; clone_size: few; j_call: TRBJ2-5; d_call: NA; cdr3_aa: CASSEGYLETQYF; cdr3_nt: TGTGCCAGTAGTGAAGGGTACTTGGAGACCCAGTACTTC
v_call: TRBV5-1; clone_size: few; j_call: TRBJ2-2; d_call: TRBD1; cdr3_aa: CASSLNGQGNTGELFF; cdr3_nt: TGCGCCAGCAGCTTGAATGGACAGGGGAACACCGGGGAGCTGTTTTTT
v_call: TRBV25-1; clone_size: few; j_call: TRBJ2-7; d_call: NA; cdr3_aa: CASSEFEEQYF; cdr3_nt: TGTGCCAGCAGTGAATTTGAAGAGCAGTACTTC
v_call: TRBV29-1; clone_size: many; j_call: TRBJ1-5; d_call: NA; cdr3_aa: CSAQEGDQPQHF; cdr3_nt: TGCAGCGCACAGGAGGGGGATCAGCCCCAGCATTTT
v_call: TRBV20-1; clone_size: few; j_call: TRBJ1-5; d_call: NA; cdr3_aa: CSAVQASNQPQHF; cdr3_nt: TGCAGTGCAGTACAGGCTAGCAATCAGCCCCAGCATTTT
v_call: TRBV5-6; clone_size: few; j_call: TRBJ1-5; d_call: NA; cdr3_aa: CASSSGRAYQPQHF; cdr3_nt: TGTGCCAGCAGCTCGGGGAGGGCGTATCAGCCCCAGCATTTT
v_call: TRBV5-1; clone_size: many; j_call: TRBJ2-1; d_call: NA; cdr3_aa: CASSLAEQGRANEQFF; cdr3_nt: TGCGCCAGCAGCTTGGCCGAGCAGGGTCGAGCCAATGAGCAGTTCTTC
v_call: TRBV7-2; clone_size: NA; j_call: TRBJ2-7; d_call: NA; cdr3_aa: CASSLGPGQIYEQYF; cdr3_nt: TGTGCCAGCAGCTTAGGTCCGGGACAAATTTACGAGCAGTACTTC
v_call: TRBV29-1; clone_size: few; j_call: TRBJ2-1; d_call: TRBD2; cdr3_aa: CSVSGTSGSSSYNEQFF; cdr3_nt: TGCAGCGTTAGCGGGACTAGCGGGTCGAGCTCCTACAATGAGCAGTTCTTC
v_call: TRBV3-1; clone_size: few; j_call: TRBJ1-1; d_call: NA; cdr3_aa: CASGSGHPEAFF; cdr3_nt: TGTGCCAGCGGATCGGGACACCCTGAAGCTTTCTTT
v_call: TRBV10-3; clone_size: few; j_call: TRBJ1-2; d_call: TRBD1; cdr3_aa: CAISGQGNGYTF; cdr3_nt: TGTGCCATCAGTGGACAGGGGAATGGCTACACCTTC
v_call: TRBV6-5; clone_size: few; j_call: TRBJ1-2; d_call: NA; cdr3_aa: CASSPGVGDRGYGYTF; cdr3_nt: TGTGCCAGCAGTCCGGGGGTGGGGGACCGAGGCTATGGCTACACCTTC
v_call: TRBV7-2; clone_size: NA; j_call: TRBJ1-2; d_call: NA; cdr3_aa: CASSLRVGRLGTNYGYTF; cdr3_nt: TGTGCCAGCAGCTTAAGGGTGGGCCGGCTGGGCACTAACTATGGCTACACCTTC
v_call: TRBV20-1; clone_size: NA; j_call: TRBJ1-2; d_call: NA; cdr3_aa: CSARTNYGYTF; cdr3_nt: TGCAGTGCCAGGACCAACTATGGCTACACCTTC
v_call: TRBV20-1; clone_size: NA; j_call: TRBJ2-3; d_call: TRBD2; cdr3_aa: CSARAALAGALDTQYF; cdr3_nt: TGCAGTGCTAGAGCCGCTCTAGCGGGGGCTTTAGATACGCAGTATTTT
v_call: TRBV5-1; clone_size: NA; j_call: TRBJ2-5; d_call: NA; cdr3_aa: CASSPNPSLGETQYF; cdr3_nt: TGCGCCAGCAGCCCGAACCCGTCCCTAGGGGAGACCCAGTACTTC
v_call: TRBV5-6; clone_size: many; j_call: TRBJ2-2; d_call: NA; cdr3_aa: CASSAWADNTGELFF; cdr3_nt: TGTGCCAGCAGCGCCTGGGCGGATAACACCGGGGAGCTGTTTTTT
v_call: TRBV18; clone_size: many; j_call: TRBJ2-1; d_call: TRBD2; cdr3_aa: CASSPPPGGALFF; cdr3_nt: TGTGCCAGCTCACCACCTCCCGGGGGGGCTTTGTTCTTC
v_call: TRBV6-2/TRBV6-3; clone_size: NA; j_call: TRBJ2-1; d_call: TRBD2; cdr3_aa: CASTNGLAHNEQFF; cdr3_nt: TGTGCCAGCACAAATGGACTAGCGCACAATGAGCAGTTCTTC
v_call: TRBV9; clone_size: NA; j_call: TRBJ1-1; d_call: NA; cdr3_aa: CACSVGGSTEAFF; cdr3_nt: TGTGCCTGCAGCGTGGGGGGGAGCACTGAAGCTTTCTTT
v_call: TRBV29-1; clone_size: few; j_call: TRBJ2-5; d_call: NA; cdr3_aa: CSVEQTSRETQYF; cdr3_nt: TGCAGCGTGGAGCAGACTAGTCGGGAGACCCAGTACTTC
v_call: TRBV7-2; clone_size: few; j_call: TRBJ1-6; d_call: TRBD1; cdr3_aa: CASSQGQGMNSPLHF; cdr3_nt: TGTGCCAGCAGCCAGGGACAGGGGATGAATTCACCCCTCCACTTT
v_call: TRBV6-2/TRBV6-3; clone_size: NA; j_call: TRBJ2-5; d_call: NA; cdr3_aa: CASSSGITQYF; cdr3_nt: TGTGCCAGCAGTAGCGGAATCACCCAGTACTTC
v_call: TRBV7-2; clone_size: few; j_call: TRBJ1-1; d_call: NA; cdr3_aa: CASSSWESTEAFF; cdr3_nt: TGTGCCAGCAGCTCCTGGGAGTCCACTGAAGCTTTCTTT
v_call: TRBV25-1; clone_size: NA; j_call: TRBJ2-3; d_call: NA; cdr3_aa: CASSDGGLFTDTQYF; cdr3_nt: TGTGCCAGCAGTGATGGGGGCCTATTCACAGATACGCAGTATTTT
v_call: TRBV5-5; clone_size: many; j_call: TRBJ2-5; d_call: NA; cdr3_aa: CASSLDWYQETQYF; cdr3_nt: TGTGCCAGCAGCTTGGACTGGTACCAAGAGACCCAGTACTTC
v_call: TRBV20-1; clone_size: few; j_call: TRBJ1-2; d_call: NA; cdr3_aa: CSCPVPGQRGYTF; cdr3_nt: TGCAGTTGCCCCGTTCCGGGACAACGCGGCTACACCTTC
v_call: TRBV7-2; clone_size: NA; j_call: TRBJ2-4; d_call: NA; cdr3_aa: CASRPHVAYSIQYF; cdr3_nt: TGTGCCAGCAGACCTCATGTCGCTTATAGCATTCAGTACTTC
v_call: TRBV7-8; clone_size: NA; j_call: TRBJ2-4; d_call: NA; cdr3_aa: CASSLGSGAVAKNIQYF; cdr3_nt: TGTGCCAGCAGCTTAGGTTCCGGGGCGGTAGCCAAAAACATTCAGTACTTC
v_call: TRBV23-1; clone_size: many; j_call: TRBJ2-5; d_call: NA; cdr3_aa: CASSQAPGLLIDVYF; cdr3_nt: TGCGCCAGCAGTCAAGCACCGGGACTCTTGATCGACGTTTACTTC
v_call: TRBV2; clone_size: NA; j_call: TRBJ1-1; d_call: NA; cdr3_aa: CASTPEGGVAFF; cdr3_nt: TGTGCCAGCACCCCTGAGGGAGGGGTAGCTTTCTTT
v_call: TRBV12-3/TRBV12-4; clone_size: NA; j_call: TRBJ2-3; d_call: NA; cdr3_aa: CASSLGTGTTLGDTQYF; cdr3_nt: TGTGCCAGCAGTTTGGGTACCGGGACAACGCTAGGGGATACGCAGTATTTT
v_call: TRBV7-2; clone_size: few; j_call: TRBJ2-3; d_call: NA; cdr3_aa: CASSLRPGAQSDTQYF; cdr3_nt: TGTGCCAGCAGCTTGAGACCAGGGGCTCAGTCAGATACGCAGTATTTT
v_call: TRBV4-3; clone_size: many; j_call: TRBJ1-1; d_call: TRBD1; cdr3_aa: CASSHPRGKGAFTEAFF; cdr3_nt: TGCGCCAGCAGCCATCCAAGGGGGAAGGGGGCCTTCACTGAAGCTTTCTTT
v_call: TRBV7-2; clone_size: NA; j_call: TRBJ2-1; d_call: NA; cdr3_aa: CASSLEGPGSEQFF; cdr3_nt: TGTGCCAGCAGCTTAGAAGGTCCGGGGTCTGAGCAGTTCTTC
v_call: TRBV4-3; clone_size: NA; j_call: TRBJ2-2; d_call: TRBD1; cdr3_aa: CASSQESGTGFAGELFF; cdr3_nt: TGCGCCAGCAGCCAAGAATCTGGGACAGGGTTCGCCGGGGAGCTGTTTTTT
v_call: TRBV27; clone_size: many; j_call: TRBJ2-3; d_call: NA; cdr3_aa: CASRLNRVDTDTQYF; cdr3_nt: TGTGCCAGCAGGTTAAACAGGGTGGACACAGATACGCAGTATTTT
v_call: TRBV7-2; clone_size: few; j_call: TRBJ2-5; d_call: NA; cdr3_aa: CASSPSVLQYF; cdr3_nt: TGTGCCAGCAGCCCCAGCGTCTTACAGTACTTC